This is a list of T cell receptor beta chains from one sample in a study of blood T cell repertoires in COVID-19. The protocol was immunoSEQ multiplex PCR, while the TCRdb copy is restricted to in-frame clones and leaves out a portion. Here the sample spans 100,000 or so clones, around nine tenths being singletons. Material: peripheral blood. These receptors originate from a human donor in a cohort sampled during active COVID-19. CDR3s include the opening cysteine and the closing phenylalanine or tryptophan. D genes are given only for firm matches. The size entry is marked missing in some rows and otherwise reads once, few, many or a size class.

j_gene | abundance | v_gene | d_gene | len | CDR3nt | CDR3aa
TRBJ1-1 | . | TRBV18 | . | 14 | TGTGCCAGCTCGGACCAGGGCCGTGACACTGAAGCTTTCTTT | CASSDQGRDTEAFF
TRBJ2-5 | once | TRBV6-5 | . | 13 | TGTGCCAGCTCCAGGGGTTGGCAAGAGACCCAGTACTTC | CASSRGWQETQYF
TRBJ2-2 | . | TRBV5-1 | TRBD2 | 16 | TGCGCCAGCAGCTTGGTGTTAGCGGGAAACACCGGGGAGCTGTTTTTT | CASSLVLAGNTGELFF
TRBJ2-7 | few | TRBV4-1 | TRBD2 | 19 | TGCGCCAGCAGCCAAGCCCCACGAGGACTAGCGGGCGTCACCTACGAGCAGTACTTC | CASSQAPRGLAGVTYEQYF
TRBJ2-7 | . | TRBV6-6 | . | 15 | TGTGCCAGCAGTTACTCTCGAGCGGCCTCCTACGAGCAGTACTTC | CASSYSRAASYEQYF
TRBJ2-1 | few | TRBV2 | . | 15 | TGTGCCAGCAGTGGGCGTGGCAGGTCTTCTAATGAGCAGTTCTTC | CASSGRGRSSNEQFF
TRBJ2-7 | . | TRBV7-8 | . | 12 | TGTGCCAGCAGCCGGACTGGCTACGAGCAGTACTTC | CASSRTGYEQYF
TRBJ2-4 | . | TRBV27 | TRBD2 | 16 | TGTGCCAGCAGTTTAAAACATAGCGGGAGTGAAAACATTCAGTACTTC | CASSLKHSGSENIQYF
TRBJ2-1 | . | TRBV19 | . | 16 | TGTGCCAGTAGTCATCTCGGCAGGGCTCCCTACAATGAGCAGTTCTTC | CASSHLGRAPYNEQFF
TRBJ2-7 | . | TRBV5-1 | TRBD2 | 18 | TGCGCCAGCAGCCTAATCGGGACTAGCGGGAGAATCCCCTACGAGCAGTACTTC | CASSLIGTSGRIPYEQYF
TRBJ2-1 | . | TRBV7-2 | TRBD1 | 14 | TGTGCCAGCAGCTTGGGACAGAGTAACAATGAGCAGTTCTTC | CASSLGQSNNEQFF
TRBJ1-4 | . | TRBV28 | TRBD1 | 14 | TGTGCCAGCAACCACAGGGGGCGAGGAGAAAAACTGTTTTTT | CASNHRGRGEKLFF
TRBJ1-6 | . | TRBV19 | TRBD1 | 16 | TGTGCCAGTAGTATATTTTCGCCGACAGGGAATTCACCCCTCCACTTT | CASSIFSPTGNSPLHF
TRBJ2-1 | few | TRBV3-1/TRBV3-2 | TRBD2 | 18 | TGTGCCAGCAGCCACGGTATAAGCGGGAGGGGATCCTACAATGAGCAGTTCTTC | CASSHGISGRGSYNEQFF
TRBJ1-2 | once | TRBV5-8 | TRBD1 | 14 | TGTGCCAGCAGCTCGATCACAGGGACAGGGGGCTACACCTTC | CASSSITGTGGYTF
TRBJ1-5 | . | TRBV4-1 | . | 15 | TGCGCCAGCAGCCAGGGAGGGACGAGCAATCAGCCCCAGCATTTT | CASSQGGTSNQPQHF
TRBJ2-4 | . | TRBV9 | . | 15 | TGTGCCAGCAGCGTAACGGCTAGCCTGGAGAACATTCAGTACTTC | CASSVTASLENIQYF
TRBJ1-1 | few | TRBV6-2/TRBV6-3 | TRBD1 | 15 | TGTGCCAGCAGTTGGACAGGGGAAATGAACACTGAAGCTTTCTTT | CASSWTGEMNTEAFF
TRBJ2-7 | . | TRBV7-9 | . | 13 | TGTGCCAGCCATGGCCCCGTCTCCTACGAGCAGTACTTC | CASHGPVSYEQYF
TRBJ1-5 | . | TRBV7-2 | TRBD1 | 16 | TGTGCCAGCAGCCAGGGACAGGGAAGGGGCAATCAGCCCCAGCATTTT | CASSQGQGRGNQPQHF
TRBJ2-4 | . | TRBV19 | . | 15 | TGTGCCAGTAGTATATCGGGTTGGGCCAAAAACATTCAGTACTTC | CASSISGWAKNIQYF
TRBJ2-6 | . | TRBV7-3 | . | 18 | TGTGCCAGCAGCTTAAAACACCCCTGGAGCTCTGGGGCCAACGTCCTGACTTTC | CASSLKHPWSSGANVLTF
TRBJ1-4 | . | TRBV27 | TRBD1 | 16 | TGTGCCAGCAGCCGATCAGGGGGCGCTGGTAATGAAAAACTGTTTTTT | CASSRSGGAGNEKLFF
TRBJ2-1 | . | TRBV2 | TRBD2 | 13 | TGTGCCAGCAGTAGCGGGAGGAACAATGAGCAGTTCTTC | CASSSGRNNEQFF
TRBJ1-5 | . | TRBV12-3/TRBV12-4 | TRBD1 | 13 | TGTGCCAGCAGGGGACAGGGACTTCAGCCCCAGCATTTT | CASRGQGLQPQHF
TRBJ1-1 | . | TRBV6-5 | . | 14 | TGTGCCAGCAGTTACCGCACTTTTTTCACTGAAGCTTTCTTT | CASSYRTFFTEAFF
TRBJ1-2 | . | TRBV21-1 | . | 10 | TGTGCCAGTAAGAGCCTCGGCTACACCTTC | CASKSLGYTF
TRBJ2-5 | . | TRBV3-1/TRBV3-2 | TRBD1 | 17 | TGTGCCAGCAGCCAGACAGGGGGAGGGGGATCCCAAGAGACCCAGTACTTC | CASSQTGGGGSQETQYF
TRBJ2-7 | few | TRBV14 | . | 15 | TGTGCCAGCAGTGCCAGCCGGACAGTTACCTACGAGCAGTACTTC | CASSASRTVTYEQYF
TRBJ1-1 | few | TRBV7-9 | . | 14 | TGTGCCAGCAGCCGTAGCGGAGCGAACACTGAAGCTTTCTTT | CASSRSGANTEAFF
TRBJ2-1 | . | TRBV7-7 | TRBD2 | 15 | TGTGCCAGCAGCCAGGGACTAGCTCCAGGTAATGAGCAGTTCTTC | CASSQGLAPGNEQFF
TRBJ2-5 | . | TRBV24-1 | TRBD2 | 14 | TGTGCCACCAGTGACCGGACTAGCCAAGAGACCCAGTACTTC | CATSDRTSQETQYF
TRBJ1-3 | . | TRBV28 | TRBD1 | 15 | TGTGCCAGCAGTTTGGGACAGGGCTCTGGAAACACCATATATTTT | CASSLGQGSGNTIYF
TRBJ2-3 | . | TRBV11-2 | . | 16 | TGTGCCAGCAGCTTAAAGGTTGACATTAGCACAGATACGCAGTATTTT | CASSLKVDISTDTQYF
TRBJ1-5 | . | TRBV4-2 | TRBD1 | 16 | TGTGCCAGCAGCCGGGACAGGACCCAAGGTGGTCAGCCCCAGCATTTT | CASSRDRTQGGQPQHF
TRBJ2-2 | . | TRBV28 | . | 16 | TGTGCCAGCAGTCTCATAGGGGGGGCGGACACCGGGGAGCTGTTTTTT | CASSLIGGADTGELFF
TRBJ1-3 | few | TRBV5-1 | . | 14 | TGCGCCAGCAGCTTGGGACAGATGGGAAACACCATATATTTT | CASSLGQMGNTIYF
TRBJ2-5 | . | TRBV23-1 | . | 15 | TGCGCCAGCAGTCAATCTGGGGGGATGCAAGAGACCCAGTACTTC | CASSQSGGMQETQYF
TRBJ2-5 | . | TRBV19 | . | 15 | TGTGCCAGTAGTATAGTCCCGACAGACCAAGAGACCCAGTACTTC | CASSIVPTDQETQYF
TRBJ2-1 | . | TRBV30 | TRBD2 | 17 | TGTGCCTGGAACAAACGGGCGGGAGGGACACCCTACAATGAGCAGTTCTTC | CAWNKRAGGTPYNEQFF
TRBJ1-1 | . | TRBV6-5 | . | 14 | TGTGCCAGCAGAGCCGTCGGGGGTTCGAGGGAAGCTTTCTTT | CASRAVGGSREAFF
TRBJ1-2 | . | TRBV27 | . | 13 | TGTGCCAGCAGTCCACAGGGAATCAATGGCTACACCTTC | CASSPQGINGYTF
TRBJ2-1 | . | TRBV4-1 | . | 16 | TGCGCCAGCAGCCAAAGCCCCACCCGACTGAACAATGAGCAGTTCTTC | CASSQSPTRLNNEQFF
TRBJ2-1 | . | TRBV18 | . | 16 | TGTGCCAGCTCCAAAGCGGCCCGTAGCTCCTACAATGAGCAGTTCTTC | CASSKAARSSYNEQFF
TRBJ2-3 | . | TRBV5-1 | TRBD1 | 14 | TGCGCCAGCAGAACAGGGGGCGGCACAGATACGCAGTATTTT | CASRTGGGTDTQYF
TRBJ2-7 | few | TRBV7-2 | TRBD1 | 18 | TGTGCCAGCAGCTTAGCGTTTGGGGGACAGGGGGGTGCCTACGAGCAGTACTTC | CASSLAFGGQGGAYEQYF
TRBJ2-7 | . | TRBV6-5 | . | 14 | TGTGCCAGCAGCGCCGGTGTGATGGGCAACGAGCAGTACTTC | CASSAGVMGNEQYF
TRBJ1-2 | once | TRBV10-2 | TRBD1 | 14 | TGCGCCAGCAGTGATACAGGGGAGGCCTATGGCTACACCTTC | CASSDTGEAYGYTF
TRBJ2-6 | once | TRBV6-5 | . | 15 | TGTGCCAGCACCAGGGACAACTCTGGGGCCAACGTCCTGACTTTC | CASTRDNSGANVLTF
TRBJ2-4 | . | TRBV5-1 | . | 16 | TGCGCCAGCAGCTTGGAGGCGGGGCTAGCCAAAAACATTCAGTACTTC | CASSLEAGLAKNIQYF
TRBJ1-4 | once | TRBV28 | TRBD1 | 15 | TGTGCCAGCAGTGTTTCGACAGGGGCTGGCGAAAAACTGTTTTTT | CASSVSTGAGEKLFF
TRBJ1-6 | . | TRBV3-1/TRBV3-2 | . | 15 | TGTGCCAGCAGCCAAGATCGGGGGATTGGGTCACCCCTCCACTTT | CASSQDRGIGSPLHF
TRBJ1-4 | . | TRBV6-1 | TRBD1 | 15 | TGTGCCAGCAGTGAAAGGGGACAGCGATATGAAAAACTGTTTTTT | CASSERGQRYEKLFF
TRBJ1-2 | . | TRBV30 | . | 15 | TGTGCCTGGAGTGCGCAGTCAGGGACTACTCAAGGCTACACCTTC | CAWSAQSGTTQGYTF
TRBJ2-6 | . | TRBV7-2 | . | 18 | TGTGCCAGCAGCTTGAGTATCGGTCGGGAGAGTGGGGCCAACGTCCTGACTTTC | CASSLSIGRESGANVLTF